This TCR beta chain emerged from a study of technical replicates of blood from a handful of donors. Sequencing was performed with immunoSEQ multiplex PCR; in TCRdb, only in-frame clones are kept and a portion is missing. This table has over 50,000 clones, more than 95% appearing once. This CDR3 is built from 13 residues. Germline V gene lookup returns CDR1 LNHDA and CDR2 SQIVND (reference sequence). Deletions cut 5 bases from V and 5 bases from J, with 12 bases between. Source material: T cells isolated from PBMCs. The receptor's source is a human donor in good health. This chain joins TRBV19 and TRBJ1-1; D not resolved. The CDR3 DNA is TGTGCCAGTAGTTTCGGGAGCCTAACTGAAGCTTTCTTT. The encoded protein is CASSFGSLTEAFF.